This T cell receptor (beta chain) was captured in a study of shared clonotypes between healthy human individuals. General study points: Investigators collected only blood, and repertoires in tissues likely differ.

On ten immunoSEQ deep assay plates, unsorted PBMC DNA was sequenced. The authors' processing: Filtering differed, since immunoSEQ gave only junction sequences and no quality scores. Clones were read by immunoSEQ multiplex PCR, and TCRdb kept only the in-frame ones, dropping some. D and trimming come from the DNA, and the V and J calls and clone size come from that table. There are some 530,000 clones in the sample; around 73% occur only once, and around 13% lies in the top ten. V shed 7 bases, J shed 5 bases, and the junction held 8 bases outside the gene matches. The CDR3 is made up of 14 amino acids. Germline V CDR1 and CDR2: LNHDA, SQIVND (reference sequence). Every one of the donors was a Caucasian adult that lived in Nashville, Tennessee. This clone has more than one count but fewer than ten. Antigen: not known.

This sequence was found in a woman in her 40s in good health. Some clones in this sample may be carry-over from other donors' samples. Sequenced material: PBMCs. The V call is TRBV19, the J call TRBJ1-1, with 9 bases matching TRBD1. The CDR3 DNA reads as TGTGCCAGTACCCTGGACAGGGGAGGTACTGAAGCTTTCTTT. It is translated as CASTLDRGGTEAFF.